The 10 T cell receptor beta chains below come from one sample, sequenced in a study of cytomegalovirus exposure and HLA in healthy donors. PCR was performed using 60 Vbeta and 13 Jbeta primers. Assay: immunoSEQ multiplex PCR; the TCRdb copy retains only in-frame clones and omits some. The sample shows under 65,000 clones, over 70% of them seen only once. Sequences were obtained from PBMCs. The receptors come from a man aged 30 to 45 in good health and CMV-seropositive.

The V gene is TRBV4-2, the J gene TRBJ2-2, with 9 bases aligning to TRBD1. The CDR3 runs to 17 residues. Germline CDR1 LGHNA, CDR2 YNFKEQ. The J segment lost 4 bases and the V segment lost 5 bases, leaving 11 bases of the junction unmatched. This CDR3 reads CASSTHEDRGLTGELFF. In nucleotides, the CDR3 is TGTGCCAGCAGCACTCACGAGGACAGGGGACTCACCGGGGAGCTGTTTTTT.

This chain joins TRBV11-3 and TRBJ2-5; 13 bases align to TRBD2. Germline-derived CDR1 and CDR2 are SGHNT and YENEEA. The V and J ends lost 5 bases and 1 base, in that order; junction bases with no gene match: 4. The CDR3 has 16 residues. The CDR3 sequence is CASSQGTSGAQETQYF. In DNA form, the CDR3 reads TGTGCCAGCAGCCAAGGGACTAGCGGGGCCCAAGAGACCCAGTACTTC. Supplemented by reference TRBV11-3 and TRBJ2-5, the full variable domain reads EAGVVQSPRYKIIEKKQPVAFWCNPISGHNTLYWYLQNLGQGPELLIRYENEEAVDDSQLPKDRFSAERLKGVDSTLKIQPAELGDSAVYLCASSQGTSGAQETQYFGPGTRLLVL.

The chain uses TRBV10-1 and TRBJ1-2, with a tentative D call TRBD1 (5 bases). There are 14 residues in the CDR3. The V gene's germline CDR1 is WNHNN and CDR2 SYGVQD (reference sequence). The V and J ends lost 9 bases and 2 bases respectively, with 16 bases between them. The CDR3 sequence: CASNKHRSNYGYTF. The CDR3 DNA reads as TGCGCCAGTAACAAACACAGGAGCAACTATGGCTACACCTTC.

V usage is TRBV10-1 and J usage is TRBJ1-2, with D unresolved. V gave up 3 bases and J gave up 5 bases, with 7 bases separating them. This CDR3 contains 12 residues. CDR1 and CDR2 from the germline V gene are WNHNN and SYGVQD (reference sequence). CDR3 in amino acids: CASSDTGYGYTF. The CDR3 bases are TGCGCCAGCAGTGATACGGGGTATGGCTACACCTTC.

The genes are TRBV28 and TRBJ1-6, with D unclear. The V end lost 7 bases, the J end lost 0 bases, and 13 bases lay between the germline ends. This CDR3 has 16 amino acids. In germline, CDR1 is MDHEN, CDR2 SYDVKM. The CDR3 DNA reads TGTGCCAGCATCCCCCCGGGGATCTCCTATAATTCACCCCTCCACTTT. This codes for CASIPPGISYNSPLHF.

This clone was picked up one time. The V and J genes are TRBV19 and TRBJ1-5, with TRBD1 matching 7 bases. Germline-derived CDR1 and CDR2 are LNHDA and SQIVND (reference sequence). The CDR3 consists of 14 residues. The trim removed 6 bases at V and 0 bases at J, leaving 2 bases unmatched. CDR3 nucleotides: TGTGCCAGTAGGACAGGGAATAGCAATCAGCCCCAGCATTTT. Protein product: CASRTGNSNQPQHF.

V gene TRBV27 combines with J gene TRBJ1-4; 7 nucleotides match TRBD1. CDR3 length: 17 amino acids. The V and J ends lost 3 bases and 5 bases, in that order; junction bases with no gene match: 12. CDR1 and CDR2 from the germline V gene are MNHEY and SMNVEV (reference sequence). The CDR3 here is CASSFSPGDRKNEKLFF. Written as DNA, the CDR3 is TGTGCCAGCAGTTTCTCCCCGGGGGACAGAAAGAATGAAAAACTGTTTTTT.

The rearrangement joins TRBV9 to TRBJ1-4; D not resolved. From germline, CDR1 is SGDLS and CDR2 YYNGEE. The CDR3 is 14 amino acids. V dropped 3 bases and J dropped 7 bases, with 13 bases sitting between them. CDR3 in DNA: TGTGCCAGCAGCGGCGGGAGCCGCAGTGAAAAACTGTTTTTT. Translated: CASSGGSRSEKLFF.

The CDR3 loop is CASSQRTGADSPLHF. The CDR3 DNA reads TGTGCCAGCAGCCAGCGGACAGGGGCGGATTCACCCCTCCACTTT. The rearrangement links TRBV11-2 to TRBJ1-6; TRBD1 matches at 9 bases. After removal of 5 bases from V and 8 bases from J, the junction contained 7 bases not matched to a gene. The germline V gene encodes CDR1 SGHAT and CDR2 FQNNGV. The CDR3 covers 15 residues.

For the CDR3, the DNA is TGTGCCAGCAGCTTCGTCGCTAGCGGAAACGAGCAGTACTTC. Translation gives CASSFVASGNEQYF. The genes are TRBV11-2 and TRBJ2-7; TRBD2 matches 7 bases. V lost 3 bases and J lost 5; bases outside the gene matches: 7. This CDR3 has 14 amino acids. CDR1 and CDR2 from the germline V gene are SGHAT and FQNNGV.